The 15 T cell receptor beta chains presented below share a single source sample, sequenced in a study of T-cell memory formation after mild COVID-19. TCRdb processed the 5' RACE reads anew with MiXCR; each CDR3 protein has one entry. The sample consists of about 290,000 distinct CDR3 sequences, roughly 15% of them appearing once. The sequenced sample was PBMCs or a T cell subset sorted from them (not recorded which). The origin of the receptors is a man between 18 and 29 years old who had mild COVID-19 (a few samples of this study predate the infection). Cell type and time point are not known.

The chain links TRBV6-5 to TRBJ2-7, with a tentative D call TRBD2 (5 bases). Deletions cut 4 bases from V and 3 bases from J, with 10 bases between. The CDR3 covers 13 residues. From germline, CDR1 is MNHEY and CDR2 SVGAGI. The CDR3 DNA follows: TGTGCCAGCAGTTTCCGGACTGACTACGAGCAGTACTTC. Translation gives CASSFRTDYEQYF.

This clonotype was counted only a few times. This CDR3 reads CASSPTGETQYF. As DNA, the CDR3 is TGTGCCAGCAGCCCCACCGGGGAGACCCAGTACTTC. V usage is TRBV21-1 and J usage is TRBJ2-5. TRBV21-1 is a documented pseudogene. CDR3 length: 12 residues.

The chain is built from TRBV27 and TRBJ2-5; no reliable D call. Per the germline V gene, CDR1 is MNHEY and CDR2 is SMNVEV (reference sequence). The CDR3 runs to 14 residues. Trimming left V 2 bases short and J 4 bases short, with 11 bases between. CDR3 amino acids: CASSLASIIETQYF. CDR3 nucleotides: TGTGCCAGCAGTTTAGCTAGTATAATAGAGACCCAGTACTTC.

This clonotype appeared many times. The gene calls are TRBV7-2 and TRBJ2-5; D perhaps matches TRBD2 (5 bases). Germline CDR1 and CDR2: SGHTA and FQGNSA. The CDR3 contains 12 residues. Trimming cost V 5 bases and J 5 bases, with 9 bases left between them. The CDR3 protein is CASSRSGETQYF. The DNA for the CDR3 is TGTGCCAGCAGCCGGTCGGGGGAGACCCAGTACTTC.

This clonotype was seen only a few times. The gene calls are TRBV7-9 and TRBJ2-1, with 10 bases lining up with TRBD2. Trimming took 3 bases from V and 15 from J; bases not matched to a gene: 8. The CDR3 is 13 residues long. Germline V gives CDR1 SEHNR, CDR2 FQNEAQ (reference sequence). Here the CDR3 reads CASSFSSGGSPFF. In DNA form, the CDR3 reads TGTGCCAGCAGCTTTTCTAGCGGGGGATCCCCGTTCTTC.

This clonotype was detected only a few times. In DNA form, the CDR3 reads TGCGCCAGCAGCCAGAACCGACTAGCGGGGGGAGTATATGAGCAGTTCTTC. Amino acids: CASSQNRLAGGVYEQFF. The V gene is TRBV5-1, the J gene TRBJ2-1, with TRBD2 identical over 13 bases. CDR1 and CDR2 from the germline V gene are SGHRS and YFSETQ. This CDR3 comprises 17 residues. Trimming removed 4 bases from V and 8 bases from J; junction bases left unmatched: 12.

The V gene is TRBV6-5, the J gene TRBJ1-4; D possibly corresponds to TRBD1 (5 bases). V lost 2 bases, J lost 7 bases, and 14 bases lay in between. Germline loops: CDR1 MNHEY, CDR2 SVGAGI. The length of the CDR3 is 15 residues. CDR3 DNA sequence: TGTGCCAGCAGTTACGCGTGGGGGGGAGGTGAAAAACTGTTTTTT. As protein: CASSYAWGGGEKLFF.

This chain links TRBV4-2 with TRBJ2-1; D tentatively reads TRBD1 or TRBD2 (5 bases each). The CDR3 extends over 15 amino acids. Trimming removed 2 bases at V and 4 bases at J, with 12 bases between. Germline V gives CDR1 LGHNA, CDR2 YNFKEQ. The CDR3, as DNA: TGTGCCAGCAGCCAACTGGGACGGAAGTACAATGAGCAGTTCTTC. Translating it yields CASSQLGRKYNEQFF.

This clonotype was counted between two and nine times. V gene TRBV12-3 or TRBV12-4 combines with J gene TRBJ2-5, with TRBD1 matching 8 bases. With V trimmed by 3 bases and J by 6 bases, 3 bases remained unmatched. The CDR3 spans 13 residues. In DNA, the CDR3 is TGTGCCAGCAGTTTCTACAGGGGGAAGACCCAGTACTTC. It translates to CASSFYRGKTQYF.

This chain links TRBV6-5 with TRBJ1-2; D perhaps matches TRBD1 (5 bases). This CDR3 comprises 14 residues. Germline CDR1 MNHEY, CDR2 SVGAGI. V was pared by 2 bases and J by 3 bases, with 10 bases between. In DNA, the CDR3 is TGTGCCAGCAGTTACCTACGCAGGGACTATGGCTACACCTTC. It encodes CASSYLRRDYGYTF.

V gene TRBV4-2 combines with J gene TRBJ1-3; no definite D call. Trimming took off 0 bases at V and 4 bases at J, with 16 bases between the two ends. The CDR3 totals 17 residues. Germline CDR1 is LGHNA and CDR2 is YNFKEQ. The CDR3 loop is CASSQDRARGSGNTIYF. DNA for the CDR3: TGTGCCAGCAGCCAAGATCGGGCCCGGGGTTCAGGAAACACCATATATTTT.

The chain has TRBV4-3 and TRBJ1-5; D is unclear. Deletions cut 1 base from V and 0 bases from J, with 10 bases between. Germline CDR1 and CDR2: LGHNA and YSLEER. The CDR3 sequence is 16 residues long. The CDR3 is CASSQGMGNSNQPQHF. The DNA for the CDR3 is TGCGCCAGCAGCCAAGGTATGGGTAATAGCAATCAGCCCCAGCATTTT.

The chain combines TRBV4-3 with TRBJ2-3; 10 nucleotides align to TRBD2. Losses at the gene ends were 0 bases for V and 5 bases for J; bases not matched to a gene: 5. Germline V CDR1 and CDR2: LGHNA, YSLEER. The CDR3 runs to 16 residues. The CDR3 coding sequence is TGCGCCAGCAGCCAAGATCCCAGGACTAGCGGAGATACGCAGTATTTT. Its protein product is CASSQDPRTSGDTQYF.

The chain has TRBV5-1 and TRBJ2-5, with no clear D. In germline, CDR1 is SGHRS, CDR2 YFSETQ. V dropped 0 bases and J dropped 1 base, with 7 bases sitting between them. CDR3 length: 14 residues. Here the CDR3 DNA reads TGCGCCAGCAGCTTGGTGGTAACCCAAGAGACCCAGTACTTC. Encoded protein: CASSLVVTQETQYF.

This clonotype was seen many times. The junction does not match germline at one end; this may be a read error. The CDR3 loop reads CASSLAGGNTGELFF. As DNA, the CDR3 is TGTGCCAGCAGCCTAGCGGGGGGAAACACCGGGGAGCTGTTTTTT. This chain uses TRBV7-9 with TRBJ2-2; TRBD2 aligns across 11 bases. Germline V gives CDR1 SEHNR, CDR2 FQNEAQ (reference sequence). The CDR3 is made up of 15 amino acids.